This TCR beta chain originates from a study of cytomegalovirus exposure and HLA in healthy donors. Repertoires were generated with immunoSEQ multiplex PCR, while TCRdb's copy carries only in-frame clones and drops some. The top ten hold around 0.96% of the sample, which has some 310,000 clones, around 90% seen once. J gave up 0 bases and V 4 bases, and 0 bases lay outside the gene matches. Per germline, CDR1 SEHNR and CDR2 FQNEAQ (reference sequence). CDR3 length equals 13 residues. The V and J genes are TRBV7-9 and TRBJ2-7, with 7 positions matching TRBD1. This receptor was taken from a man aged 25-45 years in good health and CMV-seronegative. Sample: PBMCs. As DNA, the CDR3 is TGTGCCAGCAGCTGGGACAGCTCCTACGAGCAGTACTTC. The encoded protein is CASSWDSSYEQYF.